What follows are 20 T cell receptor beta chains derived from one specimen sequenced in a study of graft-versus-host responses after intestinal transplantation. These receptors lack a known antigen. Some clones are missing from TCRdb's copy, which holds only in-frame ones; the method was immunoSEQ multiplex PCR. The table lists approximately 97,000 clones, 91% of them singletons, with about 0.18% in the top ten. Sequencing was performed on unstimulated CD4+ T cells sorted from spleen or lymph node cells, taken before transplant. The receptor source for this set is a human donor who was the organ donor for an intestinal transplant.

The chain carries TRBV19 and TRBJ2-1, with TRBD2 identical over 11 bases. V lost 4 bases to trimming and J lost 0 bases; unmatched junction nucleotides: 17. The CDR3 extends over 21 amino acids. CDR1 LNHDA and CDR2 SQIVND come from the germline V gene (reference sequence). The CDR3 loop reads CASSRFGASGGSLSSYNEQFF. CDR3 nucleotides: TGTGCCAGTAGTAGATTTGGGGCTAGCGGGGGGTCCTTAAGCTCCTACAATGAGCAGTTCTTC.

CDR3 bases: TGTGCCAGTAGTATAGATTCATCGAGGGCGGGTCAGCCCCAGCATTTT. Protein sequence: CASSIDSSRAGQPQHF. The V call is TRBV19, the J call TRBJ1-5, with D unresolved. Germline V lookup: CDR1 LNHDA, CDR2 SQIVND (reference sequence). With 0 bases removed from V and 6 bases from J, the gap between germline ends came to 15 bases. The CDR3 is made up of 16 amino acids.

This clone has a handful of counts. This chain joins TRBV30 and TRBJ2-7; TRBD2 aligns across 8 bases. Trimming took 4 bases from V and 2 from J; bases not matched to a gene: 13. The CDR3 consists of 16 residues. Germline CDR1 is GTSNPN and CDR2 is SVGIG (reference sequence). The CDR3 sequence is CAWIGRGGRYTYEQYF. CDR3 coding DNA: TGTGCCTGGATTGGCCGGGGGGGCCGCTATACCTACGAGCAGTACTTC. Full variable domain (remainder filled in from reference TRBV30 and TRBJ2-7): SQTIHQWPATLVQPVGSPLSLECTVEGTSNPNLYWYRQAAGRGLQLLFYSVGIGQISSEVPQNLSASRPQDRQFILSSKKLLLSDSGFYLCAWIGRGGRYTYEQYFGPGTRLTVT.

V and J are TRBV27 and TRBJ2-2; 8 nucleotides align to TRBD2. The germline V gene has CDR1 MNHEY and CDR2 SMNVEV (reference sequence). The V and J ends lost 5 bases and 7 bases, in that order; junction bases with no gene match: 12. The CDR3 runs 16 residues. As DNA, the CDR3 is TGTGCCAGCAGTCTCCGGTCGGGGGGGGCGAGCGGGGAGCTGTTTTTT. It is translated as CASSLRSGGASGELFF.

This chain joins TRBV7-2 and TRBJ2-2, with 7 bases lining up with TRBD2. Germline V gives CDR1 SGHTA, CDR2 FQGNSA. The V segment lost 5 bases and the J segment 3 bases; nucleotides outside the gene matches: 9. The CDR3 has 16 residues. The CDR3 nucleotides are TGTGCCAGCAGCCCCGGACTAGTTTCGGACACCGGGGAGCTGTTTTTT. Protein: CASSPGLVSDTGELFF.

This chain joins TRBV11-2 and TRBJ2-7, with TRBD2 identical over 12 bases. CDR3 length: 14 residues. V dropped 2 bases and J dropped 4; count of bases not matched to a gene: 0. Germline values: CDR1 SGHAT, CDR2 FQNNGV. CDR3 sequence: CASSLLAGGYEQYF. CDR3 coding DNA: TGTGCCAGCAGCTTACTAGCGGGGGGGTACGAGCAGTACTTC.

This clone was observed a few times. The chain employs TRBV18 and TRBJ2-3; the D gene is possibly TRBD2 (6 bases). In germline, CDR1 is KGHSH, CDR2 LQKENI. This CDR3 contains 15 residues. V dropped 4 bases and J dropped 1 base, with 12 bases sitting between them. The chain's CDR3 is CASSRSGEGTDTQYF. The CDR3 coding sequence is TGTGCCAGCTCACGGTCCGGGGAGGGCACAGATACGCAGTATTTT.

Here the CDR3 reads CASSPDGLVYEQYF. CDR3 sequence (DNA): TGCGCCAGCAGCCCTGATGGACTAGTCTACGAGCAGTACTTC. The chain combines TRBV4-1 with TRBJ2-7; 7 bases fit TRBD2. V lost 4 bases and J lost 3; bases outside the gene matches: 6. The CDR3 has 14 amino acids. Germline V lookup: CDR1 MGHRA, CDR2 YSYEKL.

The genes are TRBV11-2 and TRBJ2-1, with 10 bases fitting TRBD2. This CDR3 spans 15 amino acids. Germline V lookup: CDR1 SGHAT, CDR2 FQNNGV. V shed 6 bases, J shed 7 bases, and the junction held 9 bases outside the gene matches. As DNA, the CDR3 is TGTGCCAGCAGATCCTGGGAACTAGCGGGGAATGAGCAGTTCTTC. Protein sequence: CASRSWELAGNEQFF.

The chain recombines TRBV7-3 with TRBJ2-3, with 14 bases identical to TRBD2. Germline CDR1 SGHTA, CDR2 FQGTGA. CDR3 length: 18 residues. J lost 1 base, V lost 5 bases, and 8 bases had no gene match. Here the CDR3 reads CASSISGTSGGRTDTQYF. The CDR3 region has the DNA TGTGCCAGCAGCATATCCGGGACTAGCGGGGGCCGCACAGATACGCAGTATTTT.

This clone turned up a few times. The CDR3 sequence: CAALRGTEAFF. The CDR3 coding sequence is TGTGCCGCGTTGCGGGGGACTGAAGCTTTCTTT. This sequence joins TRBV2 and TRBJ1-1; perhaps TRBD1 as D (5 bases). The CDR3 sequence is 11 residues long. V was shortened by 11 bases and J by 5 bases, with 12 bases between the two germline ends. The germline V gene encodes CDR1 SNHLY and CDR2 FYNNEI.

The chain carries TRBV10-3 and TRBJ1-6, with 7 bases lining up with TRBD1. J gave up 7 bases and V 6 bases, and 9 bases lay outside the gene matches. CDR1 ENHRY and CDR2 SYGVKD come from the germline V gene. This CDR3 spans 15 amino acids. The CDR3 region is CAISHRGSANSPLHF. CDR3 bases: TGTGCCATCAGCCACAGGGGAAGTGCCAATTCACCCCTCCACTTT.

V usage is TRBV9 and J usage is TRBJ1-6, with a possible D match to TRBD1 (6 bases). Germline V gene lookup returns CDR1 SGDLS and CDR2 YYNGEE. The CDR3 length is 14 residues. Trimming left V 2 bases short and J 9 bases short, with 12 bases between. CDR3 DNA: TGTGCCAGCAGCGTCACAGGGTTGGGTTCACCCCTCCACTTT. This sequence encodes CASSVTGLGSPLHF.

The chain employs TRBV9 and TRBJ1-1, with TRBD1 matching 8 bases. The CDR3 contains 14 residues. V lost 1 base, J lost 4 bases, and 3 bases stayed unmatched. Germline CDR1 is SGDLS and CDR2 is YYNGEE. Written as DNA, the CDR3 is TGTGCCAGCAGCGTATACGACAGGGGCACTGAAGCTTTCTTT. This gives the protein CASSVYDRGTEAFF.

This clone was seen just once. The chain combines TRBV10-3 with TRBJ1-6; D remains unclear. V lost 0 bases, J lost 0 bases, and 6 bases lay in between. The germline CDR1 and CDR2 sequences are ENHRY and SYGVKD. CDR3 length: 16 residues. The CDR3 DNA reads TGTGCCATCAGTGAGTCGAGGGACTCCTATAATTCACCCCTCCACTTT. Its translation is CAISESRDSYNSPLHF.

The gene calls are TRBV11-2 and TRBJ2-2; D is unresolved. V was shortened by 1 base and J by 1 base, with 7 bases between the two germline ends. CDR1 and CDR2 from the germline V gene are SGHAT and FQNNGV. The CDR3 is made up of 15 amino acids. CDR3 in DNA: TGTGCCAGCAGCTTAGGGCCATTGAACACCGGGGAGCTGTTTTTT. This gives the protein CASSLGPLNTGELFF.

This clone was counted a single time. V usage is TRBV7-9 and J usage is TRBJ2-2, with a possible D match to TRBD1 (6 bases). The CDR3 spans 16 residues. Germline loops: CDR1 SEHNR, CDR2 FQNEAQ (reference sequence). Trimming removed 1 base at V and 4 bases at J, with 13 bases between. For the CDR3, the DNA is TGTGCCAGCAGCTTAGTTTCAGGGGTCTTCACCGGGGAGCTGTTTTTT. It yields the protein CASSLVSGVFTGELFF.

V usage is TRBV18 and J usage is TRBJ2-3; 11 nucleotides match TRBD2. CDR1 and CDR2 from the germline V gene are KGHSH and LQKENI. The CDR3 sequence is 16 residues long. Losses at the gene ends were 3 bases for V and 4 bases for J; bases not matched to a gene: 6. The CDR3 bases are TGTGCCAGCTCACCGGTAGCGGGGGGGCCCGCAGATACGCAGTATTTT. Protein product: CASSPVAGGPADTQYF. The full variable domain, completed using reference TRBV18 and TRBJ2-3, is NAGVMQNPRHLVRRRGQEARLRCSPMKGHSHVYWYRQLPEEGLKFMVYLQKENIIDESGMPKERFSAEFPKEGPSILRIQQVVRGDSAAYFCASSPVAGGPADTQYFGPGTRLTVL.

The rearrangement joins TRBV7-2 to TRBJ1-6; no definite D call. This CDR3 spans 12 amino acids. Trimming left V 5 bases short and J 8 bases short, with 7 bases between. Germline CDR1 SGHTA, CDR2 FQGNSA. The CDR3 here is CASSGGDSPLHF. DNA for the CDR3: TGTGCCAGCAGCGGCGGCGATTCACCCCTCCACTTT.

The rearrangement uses TRBV19 and TRBJ1-6, with a possible D match to TRBD1 (5 bases). This CDR3 has 15 amino acids. The germline V gene has CDR1 LNHDA and CDR2 SQIVND (reference sequence). Trimming stripped 8 bases from V and 0 bases from J, with 11 bases between. This chain's CDR3 is CASAGGSSYNSPLHF. CDR3 nucleotide sequence: TGTGCCAGTGCGGGGGGGAGCTCCTATAATTCACCCCTCCACTTT.